Presented here are 29 T cell receptor beta chains from one specimen sequenced in a study of early T cells in non-severe SARS-CoV-2 infection. Each CDR3 protein is one row after TCRdb ran MiXCR on the 5' RACE reads. Found here are roughly 67,000 distinct CDR3 sequences, 12% of them singletons; the top ten hold around 1.8%. Material: whole blood. The receptors stem from an adult who was a healthcare worker with PCR-confirmed SARS-CoV-2 infection or an uninfected control (not recorded which).

This sequence joins TRBV7-9 and TRBJ1-4; TRBD1 matches at 7 bases. The junction had 7 bases not matched to a gene; V was cut back by 3 bases and J by 3 bases. The germline V gene encodes CDR1 SEHNR and CDR2 FQNEAQ (reference sequence). This CDR3 region has 16 residues. DNA of the CDR3: TGTGCCAGCAGCTTGCGACAGGGCAGATCTAATGAAAAACTGTTTTTT. Residues: CASSLRQGRSNEKLFF.

V usage is TRBV6-6 and J usage is TRBJ2-5, with D possibly TRBD2 on 6 matching bases. The CDR3 length is 13 residues. CDR1 and CDR2 (germline): MNHNY, SVGAGI (reference sequence). Trimming removed 8 bases from V and 1 base from J, with 11 bases in between. For the CDR3, the DNA is TGTGCCAGCGGACGACTAGGCCAAGAGACCCAGTACTTC. Amino acid sequence: CASGRLGQETQYF.

This clonotype was seen many times. The rearrangement uses TRBV2 and TRBJ2-7, with a weak D call TRBD1 (5 bases). The V and J ends lost 9 bases and 3 bases respectively, with 12 bases between them. Germline V lookup: CDR1 SNHLY, CDR2 FYNNEI. The CDR3 has 12 amino acids. The CDR3 protein is CASNDRYYEQYF. CDR3 DNA: TGTGCCAGTAACGACAGATACTACGAGCAGTACTTC.

This chain uses TRBV20-1 with TRBJ1-1; D possibly corresponds to TRBD1 (5 bases). CDR1 is DFQATT and CDR2 is SNEGSKA in the germline V gene (reference sequence). The CDR3 has 13 amino acids. V dropped 0 bases and J dropped 6 bases, with 11 bases sitting between them. CDR3 nucleotides: TGCAGTGCTAGAGATAGCGGGGCCGCTGAAGCTTTCTTT. It codes for CSARDSGAAEAFF.

For this clonotype: One end of the junction is discordant with germline, which a read error may explain. The CDR3 sequence: CASSPGLDTDTQYF. The DNA of the CDR3 is TGTGCTAGCAGCCCCGGGCTCGACACAGATACGCAGTATTTT. The chain is built from TRBV7-7 and TRBJ2-3; D remains unclear. The CDR3 covers 14 residues. Germline loops: CDR1 SSHAT, CDR2 FNYEAQ (reference sequence).

A few counts support this clonotype. The chain recombines TRBV18 with TRBJ1-1, with 7 bases matching TRBD1. The CDR3 has 14 amino acids. The V gene end was trimmed by 1 base and the J gene end by 4 bases; junction bases not matched to a gene: 3. CDR1 and CDR2 from the germline V gene are KGHSH and LQKENI. The CDR3 coding sequence is TGTGCCAGCTCACCACGACAGGGTTTCACTGAAGCTTTCTTT. Translated, it gives CASSPRQGFTEAFF.

This clonotype has more than one count but fewer than ten. As DNA, the CDR3 is TGTGCCAGCAGCCCTCCGGGGAGCGGGGGGCTCAATGAGCAGTTCTTC. Residues: CASSPPGSGGLNEQFF. The rearrangement uses TRBV13 and TRBJ2-1, with TRBD2 matching 9 bases. Germline V gives CDR1 PRHDT, CDR2 FYEKMQ (reference sequence). Losses at the gene ends were 5 bases for V and 6 bases for J; bases not matched to a gene: 11. The CDR3 covers 16 residues.

This clonotype has a count of ten or more. This sequence joins TRBV18 and TRBJ2-7; 8 nucleotides match TRBD1. CDR3 length equals 15 residues. V lost 2 bases, J lost 2 bases, and 5 bases stayed unmatched. Germline values: CDR1 KGHSH, CDR2 LQKENI. CDR3 loop: CASSPRTGIPYEQYF. In nucleotides, the CDR3 is TGTGCCAGCTCACCAAGGACAGGGATCCCCTACGAGCAGTACTTC.

The CDR3 is CASSYNRDVAYNEQFF. The CDR3, as DNA: TGTGCCAGCAGTTACAACCGGGACGTAGCTTACAATGAGCAGTTCTTC. The genes are TRBV6-2 or TRBV6-3 and TRBJ2-1; the D gene could be TRBD1 or TRBD2 (5 bases each). Trimming took 2 bases from V and 4 from J, leaving 15 bases between them. CDR3 size: 16 residues. Per the germline V gene, CDR1 is MNHEY and CDR2 is SVGEGT.

This clonotype was seen only a few times. J is TRBJ2-4 and V is TRBV6-1; D might be TRBD1 (6 bases). Trimming shortened V by 6 bases and J by 8 bases, and 20 bases separated the two germline ends. There are 15 residues in the CDR3. Germline lookup yields CDR1 MNHNS and CDR2 SASEGT. The CDR3 nucleotides are TGTGCCAGCAGCCCTCCGGGACAAGCGTCACACATTCAGTACTTC. Its protein is CASSPPGQASHIQYF.

The sample holds a few counts of this clonotype. The rearrangement uses TRBV25-1 and TRBJ2-1; D remains ambiguous. Germline V gene data show CDR1 as MGHDK and CDR2 as SYGVNS. The CDR3 loop spans 13 amino acids. V shed 4 bases and J shed 8 bases, with 12 bases lying between them. The CDR3 DNA reads as TGTGCCAGCAGTGGACGGCCAAGGGATGAGCAGTTCTTC. It specifies CASSGRPRDEQFF.

This clonotype has ten or more counts. The chain combines TRBV6-2 or TRBV6-3 with TRBJ2-7; either TRBD1 or TRBD2 may supply D (6 bases each). The CDR3 runs to 16 residues. The germline CDR1 and CDR2 sequences are MNHEY and SVGEGT. The V end was cut by 0 bases, the J end by 0 bases, with 12 bases between. The CDR3: CASSYSVWGASYEQYF. CDR3 nucleotides: TGTGCCAGCAGTTACTCCGTATGGGGGGCCTCCTACGAGCAGTACTTC.

This clonotype turned up a few times. The rearrangement joins TRBV20-1 to TRBJ1-1, with D possibly TRBD1 on 6 matching bases. V lost 4 bases, J lost 1 base, and 10 bases lay in between. Germline CDR1 is DFQATT and CDR2 is SNEGSKA (reference sequence). CDR3 size: 13 residues. In DNA form, the CDR3 reads TGCAGTGCTAACGACAGGTGGAACACTGAAGCTTTCTTT. It is translated as CSANDRWNTEAFF.

The chain links TRBV10-3 to TRBJ2-2, with a weak D call TRBD2 (6 bases). The germline CDR1 and CDR2 sequences are ENHRY and SYGVKD. This CDR3 is 17 amino acids long. V was cut by 6 bases and J by 7 bases, with 24 bases left in between. The CDR3 region is CAIRSTRGFAGNGELFF. CDR3 in DNA: TGTGCCATCAGATCAACCCGGGGTTTTGCGGGGAACGGGGAGCTGTTTTTT.

This clonotype was found many times. This chain joins TRBV5-1 and TRBJ2-1; 12 bases are a match to TRBD1. The germline CDR1 and CDR2 sequences are SGHRS and YFSETQ. The CDR3 has 15 amino acids. J was trimmed by 9 bases and V by 3 bases; bases with no gene match: 7. The CDR3 spells CASSWTGTGGSEQFF. CDR3 in DNA: TGCGCCAGCAGCTGGACCGGGACAGGGGGCTCTGAGCAGTTCTTC.

In this sample, this clonotype turned up a few times. The CDR3 region has the DNA TGCAGCGTAACCGGGACAGGGGGATATGGGCAGTACTTC. Translating it yields CSVTGTGGYGQYF. J is TRBJ2-7 and V is TRBV29-1; 11 nucleotides line up with TRBD1. CDR3 size: 13 residues. The junction had 10 bases not matched to a gene; V was cut back by 6 bases and J by 9 bases. The germline V gene encodes CDR1 SQVTM and CDR2 ANQGSEA.

This clonotype was found a few times. The rearrangement joins TRBV12-3 or TRBV12-4 to TRBJ1-2, with 7 bases lining up with TRBD1. The CDR3 consists of 15 residues. J lost 3 bases, V lost 2 bases, and 6 bases had no gene match. CDR3 region: CASSLPTGRDYGYTF. The CDR3 DNA sequence: TGTGCCAGCAGTTTACCGACAGGGAGGGACTATGGCTACACCTTC.

The chain links TRBV27 to TRBJ1-4; 8 bases fit TRBD1. The CDR3 extends over 15 amino acids. From germline, CDR1 is MNHEY and CDR2 SMNVEV (reference sequence). With V trimmed by 4 bases and J by 8 bases, 9 bases remained unmatched. The CDR3 coding sequence is TGTGCCAGCAGTTCCACGGGACAGGTTAGAGAAAAACTGTTTTTT. Protein sequence: CASSSTGQVREKLFF.

This clonotype showed up just a few times. The gene calls are TRBV7-2 and TRBJ1-1; D is unresolved. The CDR3 has 14 amino acids. The germline V gene encodes CDR1 SGHTA and CDR2 FQGNSA. The V end lost 0 bases, the J end lost 5 bases, and 10 bases lay between the germline ends. CDR3 sequence reads: CASSLAQWGTEAFF. In nucleotides, the CDR3 is TGTGCCAGCAGCTTAGCGCAGTGGGGTACTGAAGCTTTCTTT.

This clonotype was picked up a small number of times. The chain joins TRBV9 to TRBJ1-3; no clear D. The germline V gene has CDR1 SGDLS and CDR2 YYNGEE. Trimming removed 0 bases from V and 2 bases from J, with 6 bases in between. The CDR3 consists of 14 residues. The CDR3: CASSVVSAGNTIYF. CDR3 DNA: TGTGCCAGCAGCGTAGTGTCGGCTGGAAACACCATATATTTT.

This clonotype has a count of ten or more. V gene TRBV21-1 combines with J gene TRBJ1-5; whether TRBD1, the table's D call, matches the DNA was not checked. TRBV21-1 is marked as a pseudogene. CDR3 size: 17 residues. CDR3 residues: CASSNDRGTVYNQPQHF. The CDR3 bases are TGTGCCAGCAGCAACGACCGGGGGACAGTTTACAATCAGCCCCAGCATTTT.

This chain uses TRBV27 with TRBJ2-7, with 8 bases identical to TRBD2. Germline V gene data show CDR1 as MNHEY and CDR2 as SMNVEV (reference sequence). This CDR3 has 14 amino acids. Trimming removed 6 bases from V and 2 bases from J; junction bases left unmatched: 6. CDR3 region: CASREAGVTYEQYF. The CDR3 DNA is TGTGCCAGCAGGGAAGCGGGGGTCACCTACGAGCAGTACTTC.

The rearrangement links TRBV18 to TRBJ2-7; 9 nucleotides line up with TRBD1. The CDR3 loop spans 15 amino acids. V dropped 4 bases and J dropped 1; count of bases not matched to a gene: 5. Germline-derived CDR1 and CDR2 are KGHSH and LQKENI. In nucleotides, the CDR3 is TGTGCCAGCTCACTCGGGACAGGGCGATCCTACGAGCAGTACTTC. This encodes CASSLGTGRSYEQYF.

This clonotype has ten or more counts. The chain employs TRBV27 and TRBJ2-7; possibly TRBD2 for D (6 bases). Germline V lookup: CDR1 MNHEY, CDR2 SMNVEV (reference sequence). V was clipped by 3 bases and J by 0 bases, with 9 bases between them. CDR3 size: 14 residues. CDR3 nucleotide sequence: TGTGCCAGCAGTTTGGGGGGAACCTCCTACGAGCAGTACTTC. As protein: CASSLGGTSYEQYF.

This clonotype was seen repeatedly, ten times or more. This sequence joins TRBV2 and TRBJ1-2; D is unresolved. Looked up from germline, CDR1 is SNHLY and CDR2 is FYNNEI. V lost 3 bases and J 4 bases, leaving 6 bases between the germline ends. The CDR3 consists of 12 residues. The CDR3 reads CASSDGLYGYTF. DNA of the CDR3: TGTGCCAGCAGTGACGGCCTCTATGGCTACACCTTC. Variable domain in full (rest from reference TRBV2 and TRBJ1-2): EPEVTQTPSHQVTQMGQEVILRCVPISNHLYFYWYRQILGQKVEFLVSFYNNEISEKSEIFDDQFSVERPDGSNFTLKIRSTKLEDSAMYFCASSDGLYGYTFGSGTRLTVV.

The chain is built from TRBV5-6 and TRBJ2-1, with 14 bases fitting TRBD2. The germline V gene encodes CDR1 SGHDT and CDR2 YYEEEE. With 1 base clipped from V and 12 bases from J, the junction kept 15 bases outside the gene matches. The CDR3 is made up of 18 amino acids. Here the CDR3 DNA reads TGTGCCAGCAGCTTGTTCTCTACCGGGACTAGCGGGGGTAGGAGGCAGTTCTTC. Translated: CASSLFSTGTSGGRRQFF.

This clonotype was picked up a small number of times. The chain is built from TRBV7-9 and TRBJ2-5, with TRBD2 matching over 10 bases. CDR1 and CDR2 (germline): SEHNR, FQNEAQ (reference sequence). CDR3 length: 18 amino acids. V shed 1 base, J shed 1 base, and the junction held 9 bases outside the gene matches. The CDR3 protein is CASSLVAGGPPFQETQYF. CDR3 nucleotides: TGTGCCAGCAGCTTAGTAGCGGGGGGCCCCCCCTTCCAAGAGACCCAGTACTTC.

The CDR3 DNA follows: TGTGCCAGCAGCCCCACTAGCGGGGTGGACAATGAGCAGTTCTTC. As protein: CASSPTSGVDNEQFF. The chain links TRBV9 to TRBJ2-1; 10 bases match TRBD2. V shed 4 bases and J 5 bases; nucleotides not matched to a gene: 6. The CDR3 is 15 residues long. The V gene's germline CDR1 is SGDLS and CDR2 YYNGEE.

This clonotype has just a few counts. CDR3 DNA sequence: TGTGCCAGCAGCCCCCGGGACAGGGTCCTATTGGGCAATCAGCCCCAGCATTTT. Translated, it gives CASSPRDRVLLGNQPQHF. The chain employs TRBV7-8 and TRBJ1-5, with TRBD1 matching over 9 bases. V was pared by 5 bases and J by 2 bases, with 13 bases of the junction left unmatched. CDR1 and CDR2 (germline): SGHVS, FQNEAQ. The CDR3 runs 18 residues.